This T cell receptor (beta chain) was identified in a study of vaccination and CD4 T cells after COVID-19. Study information: The study drew post-COVID samples a median around 92 days after diagnosis (range 35 to 161). Researchers treated control cultures with a CEFX pool, an HIV-1 Nef pool, or no peptide.

Cultured CD4+ T cell DNA was sequenced using the Oncomine TCR Beta short-read assay. TCRdb itself ran the PCR reads through MiXCR, one entry per CDR3 protein. This sample has approximately 19,000 distinct CDR3 sequences; 45% to 60% occur once, and the top ten carry roughly 5.6%. Turning to this clonotype: The target antigen is unknown.

Treatment in this sample: roughly 10-day PBMC culture with coronavirus spike peptide pools or control peptides (ViraFEST assay). The CDR3 loop spans 18 amino acids. V shed 6 bases, J shed 4 bases, and the junction held 11 bases outside the gene matches. CDR1 MNHNS and CDR2 SASEGT come from the germline V gene. Specimen: CD4+ T cells from blood, cultured in vitro. The V and J genes are TRBV6-1 and TRBJ2-1, with TRBD2 matching over 14 bases. The source is a human donor who had recovered from COVID-19. CDR3 sequence (DNA): TGTGCCAGCAGGGGGACTAGCGGGAGAGGGTTCGCGTACAATGAGCAGTTCTTC. As protein: CASRGTSGRGFAYNEQFF.